Each of the 31 T cell receptor beta chains below was sequenced from the same sample in a study of blood T cell repertoires in COVID-19. TCRdb's copy holds only in-frame clones and misses some; the assay was immunoSEQ multiplex PCR. Seen here are fewer than 350,000 clones, roughly 85% observed once, and the top ten hold 7.2%. The sample comprised peripheral blood. Receptors originate from a human donor in a cohort sampled during active COVID-19.

This clone was found a few times. The identical CDR3 is also encoded by other nucleotide sequences in the sample. This chain joins TRBV5-1 and TRBJ1-5; 9 bases are shared with TRBD1. The germline CDR1 and CDR2 sequences are SGHRS and YFSETQ. V lost 2 bases, J lost 5 bases, and 2 bases stayed unmatched. This CDR3 is built from 14 residues. The CDR3 bases are TGCGCCAGCAGCTTAACAGGGGGCGATCAGCCCCAGCATTTT. Encoded protein: CASSLTGGDQPQHF.

This clone was counted once. J is TRBJ1-2 and V is TRBV10-3, with D possibly TRBD1 on 5 matching bases. The CDR3 sequence is 14 residues long. Germline V gene lookup returns CDR1 ENHRY and CDR2 SYGVKD. V was trimmed by 4 bases and J by 8 bases, leaving 17 bases between them. The CDR3 region has the DNA TGTGCCATCAGTGTTATGCAGGGAGGTAACGGCTACACCTTC. Translation: CAISVMQGGNGYTF.

V usage is TRBV4-1 and J usage is TRBJ1-1, with D hard to call. The CDR3 covers 15 residues. V lost 2 bases and J 4 bases, leaving 14 bases between the germline ends. CDR1 and CDR2 (germline): MGHRA, YSYEKL. The chain's CDR3 is CASSQPQASGTEAFF. The CDR3 DNA reads TGCGCCAGCAGCCAACCCCAAGCGAGTGGCACTGAAGCTTTCTTT.

The chain has TRBV3-1 (or the pseudogene TRBV3-2) and TRBJ1-2; D not resolved. Trimming cost V 4 bases and J 4 bases, with 10 bases left between them. The CDR3 spans 13 residues. Germline-derived CDR1 and CDR2 are LGHDT and YNNKEL (reference sequence). The CDR3 is CASSRGRAYGYTF. The CDR3 nucleotides are TGTGCCAGCAGCCGTGGGAGAGCCTATGGCTACACCTTC.

This sequence joins TRBV7-8 and TRBJ1-2; the D gene is possibly TRBD1 (6 bases). The CDR3 spans 14 residues. V was shortened by 5 bases and J by 7 bases, with 17 bases between the two germline ends. The germline CDR1 and CDR2 sequences are SGHVS and FQNEAQ. The CDR3: CASSKNRQETGYTF. The CDR3 region has the DNA TGTGCCAGCAGCAAGAATCGACAGGAGACTGGCTACACCTTC.

The V call is TRBV4-1, the J call TRBJ2-1; 15 nucleotides line up with TRBD2. The CDR3 length is 16 residues. From germline, CDR1 is MGHRA and CDR2 YSYEKL. J lost 8 bases, V lost 4 bases, and 6 bases had no gene match. CDR3 protein: CASSRRTSGGAHEQFF. The CDR3 DNA is TGCGCCAGCAGCCGCAGGACTAGCGGGGGGGCCCATGAGCAGTTCTTC.

The chain is built from TRBV5-1 and TRBJ1-1, with D uncertain. Trimming cost V 6 bases and J 0 bases, with 9 bases left between them. CDR1 is SGHRS, CDR2 YFSETQ, per germline. The CDR3 is 13 amino acids. This CDR3 is CASMWAMNTEAFF. The CDR3 bases are TGCGCCAGCATGTGGGCTATGAACACTGAAGCTTTCTTT.

V is TRBV19 and J is TRBJ2-1; 9 bases are shared with TRBD2. The CDR3 sequence is 13 residues long. With V trimmed by 7 bases and J by 7 bases, 5 bases remained unmatched. The germline CDR1 and CDR2 sequences are LNHDA and SQIVND (reference sequence). This CDR3 is CASKMRGGNEQFF. CDR3 nucleotides: TGTGCCAGTAAGATGCGGGGGGGAAATGAGCAGTTCTTC.

The rearrangement links TRBV3-1 (or the pseudogene TRBV3-2) to TRBJ1-6; a possible D gene is TRBD1 (6 bases). The CDR3 length is 14 residues. Germline CDR1 reads LGHDT; CDR2 reads YNNKEL (reference sequence). Trimming took 4 bases from V and 7 from J, leaving 11 bases between them. The CDR3 here is CASSPRQVNSPLHF. CDR3 coding DNA: TGTGCCAGCAGCCCTCGACAGGTGAATTCACCCCTCCACTTT.

The V gene is TRBV3-1 (or the pseudogene TRBV3-2), the J gene TRBJ2-2; no clear D. The germline gives CDR1 LGHDT, CDR2 YNNKEL (reference sequence). There are 14 residues in the CDR3. Trimming shortened V by 4 bases and J by 4 bases, and 10 bases separated the two germline ends. The DNA for the CDR3 is TGTGCCAGCAGCCCCATTACTTTCACCGGGGAGCTGTTTTTT. The encoded protein is CASSPITFTGELFF.

Only one count was recorded for this clone. Here the CDR3 DNA reads TGTGCCAGTAGTATACAGGGGTCGGACTATGGCTACACCTTC. The encoded protein is CASSIQGSDYGYTF. The chain is built from TRBV19 and TRBJ1-2; D may be TRBD1 (6 bases). The CDR3 sequence is 14 residues long. Trimming pared 2 bases from V and 3 bases from J, leaving 10 bases between. Germline CDR1 reads LNHDA; CDR2 reads SQIVND (reference sequence).

The gene calls are TRBV11-2 and TRBJ2-5; 8 positions agree with TRBD1. V was pared by 1 base and J by 4 bases, with 8 bases of the junction left unmatched. This CDR3 spans 16 amino acids. Per germline, CDR1 SGHAT and CDR2 FQNNGV. This CDR3 reads CASSLVSGGVGETQYF. CDR3 bases: TGTGCCAGCAGCTTAGTGTCAGGGGGCGTAGGAGAGACCCAGTACTTC.

The CDR3 DNA follows: TGTGCCAGCACCGAGGGAGTGAAAGAGACCCAGTACTTC. Its protein is CASTEGVKETQYF. The rearrangement joins TRBV12-3 or TRBV12-4 to TRBJ2-5; TRBD2 might be the D (5 bases). The CDR3 consists of 13 residues. Trimming left V 7 bases short and J 3 bases short, with 12 bases between.

This chain uses TRBV5-4 with TRBJ2-1; maybe TRBD2 (6 bases). The CDR3 spans 15 residues. V was clipped by 7 bases and J by 6 bases, with 20 bases between them. Germline CDR1 SGHNT, CDR2 YYREEE (reference sequence). The CDR3, as DNA: TGTGCCAGCTCCCTTGGAGGGGCGGCCTTCAATGAGCAGTTCTTC. Translated: CASSLGGAAFNEQFF.

The genes are TRBV29-1 and TRBJ1-2, with TRBD1 matching 8 bases. The V and J ends lost 3 bases and 8 bases, in that order; junction bases with no gene match: 8. This CDR3 has 13 amino acids. From germline, CDR1 is SQVTM and CDR2 ANQGSEA. CDR3 sequence reads: CSVDDRTGRGYTF. The CDR3 DNA sequence: TGCAGCGTTGACGACCGGACAGGGAGAGGCTACACCTTC. The full variable domain, completed using reference TRBV29-1 and TRBJ1-2, is SAVISQKPSRDICQRGTSLTIQCQVDSQVTMMFWYRQQPGQSLTLIATANQGSEATYESGFVIDKFPISRPNLTFSTLTVSNMSPEDSSIYLCSVDDRTGRGYTFGSGTRLTVV.

This chain connects TRBV7-9 to TRBJ1-1, with D maybe TRBD1 (6 bases). This CDR3 contains 15 residues. Germline values: CDR1 SEHNR, CDR2 FQNEAQ (reference sequence). V lost 5 bases and J lost 1, with 14 bases in between. The CDR3 nucleotides read TGTGCCAGCAGCGCTAGCGCGGGGGCGAACACTGAAGCTTTCTTT. It codes for CASSASAGANTEAFF.

The chain uses TRBV29-1 and TRBJ2-7; 7 bases line up with TRBD2. Germline trimming cut 5 bases from V and 6 bases from J; bases unmatched to any gene: 4. This CDR3 region has 11 residues. CDR1 and CDR2 (germline): SQVTM, ANQGSEA. The CDR3 reads CSVQGEGEQYF. As DNA, the CDR3 is TGCAGCGTTCAAGGGGAGGGCGAGCAGTACTTC.

V is TRBV27 and J is TRBJ2-7, with a possible D match to TRBD1 (5 bases). V was clipped by 4 bases and J by 1 base, with 17 bases between them. Germline-derived CDR1 and CDR2 are MNHEY and SMNVEV (reference sequence). This CDR3 is 16 amino acids long. The DNA for the CDR3 is TGTGCCAGCAGTTCTCAGCCTCAGGGCGCATCCTACGAGCAGTACTTC. Protein sequence: CASSSQPQGASYEQYF.

This clone was observed at least ten times. The chain links TRBV6-1 to TRBJ1-5, with 7 nucleotides matching TRBD1. After removal of 1 base from V and 7 bases from J, the junction contained 13 bases not matched to a gene. The CDR3 is made up of 17 amino acids. Germline-derived CDR1 and CDR2 are MNHNS and SASEGT. Written as DNA, the CDR3 is TGTGCCAGCAGTGAAGGGATCAGGAAGGGGGCCAACCAGCCCCAGCATTTT. This encodes CASSEGIRKGANQPQHF.

J is TRBJ1-2 and V is TRBV18, with TRBD1 matching over 10 bases. The CDR3 contains 14 residues. Germline CDR1 KGHSH, CDR2 LQKENI. V dropped 3 bases and J dropped 6; count of bases not matched to a gene: 4. The CDR3, as DNA: TGTGCCAGCTCACCTCCAGACAGGGGGCATGGCTACACCTTC. Its protein product is CASSPPDRGHGYTF.

Only one count was recorded for this clone. The chain has TRBV7-9 and TRBJ1-2; 7 positions match TRBD1. The length of the CDR3 is 13 residues. With V trimmed by 5 bases and J by 3 bases, 3 bases remained unmatched. CDR1 and CDR2 from the germline V gene are SEHNR and FQNEAQ (reference sequence). The CDR3, as DNA: TGTGCCAGCAGCGACGACAGGGACTATGGCTACACCTTC. Translation gives CASSDDRDYGYTF.

The rearrangement joins TRBV15 to TRBJ2-2; 10 positions agree with TRBD1. The germline CDR1 and CDR2 sequences are LNHNV and YYDKDF (reference sequence). CDR3 length: 14 residues. V gave up 3 bases and J gave up 7 bases; unmatched junction bases: 2. CDR3 loop: CATSSRDRGGELFF. CDR3 in DNA: TGTGCCACCAGCAGCCGGGACAGGGGCGGGGAGCTGTTTTTT.

CDR3 bases: TGTGCCTGGAGTTTTTCAGGATCCGGGGAGCTGTTTTTT. This gives the protein CAWSFSGSGELFF. The chain joins TRBV30 to TRBJ2-2; D unclear. V was cut by 2 bases and J by 6 bases, with 10 bases left in between. Germline V lookup: CDR1 GTSNPN, CDR2 SVGIG (reference sequence). There are 13 residues in the CDR3.

V usage is TRBV25-1 and J usage is TRBJ1-2, with D possibly TRBD1 on 5 matching bases. V was shortened by 4 bases and J by 2 bases, with 11 bases between the two germline ends. Germline V CDR1 and CDR2: MGHDK, SYGVNS. The CDR3 has 14 amino acids. The CDR3, as DNA: TGTGCCAGCAGTGTAGCCGGGGGGAACTATGGCTACACCTTC. Its translation is CASSVAGGNYGYTF.

This clone is large within its sample. The chain employs TRBV2 and TRBJ2-7, with 7 bases identical to TRBD2. CDR3 length: 14 residues. J lost 9 bases, V lost 6 bases, and 14 bases had no gene match. Germline V gene sequence: CDR1 SNHLY, CDR2 FYNNEI. The CDR3 reads CASSFSGGGRGQYF. CDR3 bases: TGTGCCAGCAGCTTCTCTGGGGGGGGAAGAGGGCAGTACTTC.

This sequence joins TRBV19 and TRBJ1-2; TRBD1 is a possible D gene (5 bases). CDR3 length: 12 residues. V lost 6 bases and J lost 7, with 12 bases in between. CDR1 LNHDA and CDR2 SQIVND come from the germline V gene (reference sequence). Here the CDR3 DNA reads TGTGCCAGTAGCCTACAGGTTTCTGGCTACACCTTC. Translating gives CASSLQVSGYTF.

This rearrangement joins TRBV7-8 to TRBJ1-1, with TRBD1 matching over 7 bases. The germline V gene encodes CDR1 SGHVS and CDR2 FQNEAQ. The V segment lost 5 bases and the J segment 1 base; nucleotides outside the gene matches: 4. This CDR3 spans 14 amino acids. The CDR3 loop reads CASSPGTANTEAFF. The CDR3 DNA follows: TGTGCCAGCAGCCCCGGGACAGCGAACACTGAAGCTTTCTTT.

This clone has only a few counts. J is TRBJ2-2 and V is TRBV5-1; D might be TRBD1 (6 bases). The CDR3 loop spans 15 amino acids. Germline CDR1 SGHRS, CDR2 YFSETQ. Trimming removed 0 bases at V and 5 bases at J, with 11 bases between. CDR3 coding DNA: TGCGCCAGCAGCTTGGTGTTAGGGGGTACCGGGGAGCTGTTTTTT. Encoded protein: CASSLVLGGTGELFF.

The genes are TRBV7-9 and TRBJ1-2; 12 bases map to TRBD1. V lost 3 bases to trimming and J lost 2 bases; unmatched junction nucleotides: 1. This CDR3 region has 15 residues. Germline loops: CDR1 SEHNR, CDR2 FQNEAQ (reference sequence). The DNA of the CDR3 is TGTGCCAGCAGCTTGGGACAGGGGGCGAACTATGGCTACACCTTC. Its protein is CASSLGQGANYGYTF.

CDR3 sequence reads: CAIGQGEKLFF. The CDR3 nucleotides read TGTGCCATCGGCCAGGGTGAAAAACTGTTTTTT. The V and J genes are TRBV10-3 and TRBJ1-4, with D possibly being TRBD1 (5 bases). The CDR3 extends over 11 amino acids. CDR1 ENHRY and CDR2 SYGVKD come from the germline V gene. Trimming took 8 bases from V and 7 from J, leaving 8 bases between them.

The CDR3 bases are TGCGCCAGCAGCTTAGGACTAGCGGGGGGCCCCTCCTGGGATACGCAGTATTTT. It translates to CASSLGLAGGPSWDTQYF. The chain uses TRBV5-1 and TRBJ2-3; 14 bases match TRBD2. From germline, CDR1 is SGHRS and CDR2 YFSETQ. The V segment lost 2 bases and the J segment 6 bases; nucleotides outside the gene matches: 11. The length of the CDR3 is 18 residues.